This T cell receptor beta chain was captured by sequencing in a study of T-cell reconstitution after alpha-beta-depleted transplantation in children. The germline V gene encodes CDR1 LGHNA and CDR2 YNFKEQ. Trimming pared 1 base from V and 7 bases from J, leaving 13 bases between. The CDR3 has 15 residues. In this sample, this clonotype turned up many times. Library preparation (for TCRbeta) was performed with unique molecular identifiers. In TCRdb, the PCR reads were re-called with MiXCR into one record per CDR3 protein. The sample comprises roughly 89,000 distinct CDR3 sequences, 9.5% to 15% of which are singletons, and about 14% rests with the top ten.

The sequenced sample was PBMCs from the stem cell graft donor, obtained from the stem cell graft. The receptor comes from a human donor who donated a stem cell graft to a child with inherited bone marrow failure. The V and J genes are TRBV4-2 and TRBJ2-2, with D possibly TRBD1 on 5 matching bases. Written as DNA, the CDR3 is TGTGCCAGCAGCCAAGGTGTCCCAGGGTACGGGGAGCTGTTTTTT. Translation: CASSQGVPGYGELFF.